A single sample gave rise to the 8 T cell receptor beta chains below, sequenced in a study of T-cell reconstitution after alpha-beta-depleted transplantation in children. Unique molecular identifiers were used in preparing the TCRbeta library. MiXCR was run by TCRdb on the PCR reads, yielding one entry per CDR3 protein. The top ten clones hold 2% to 2.5% of a sample with about 460,000 distinct CDR3 sequences, roughly a tenth of them seen once. Specimen: PBMCs, collected before TCRalphabeta/CD19-depleted stem cell transplant. The source is a child under 10 years old with inherited bone marrow failure, due to receive a stem cell transplant.

This clonotype was observed many times. The chain uses TRBV29-1 and TRBJ1-2, with D possibly being TRBD1 (5 bases). This CDR3 contains 12 residues. The ends were cut back, 7 bases at V and 6 bases at J, with 15 bases in the middle. Germline V gene data show CDR1 as SQVTM and CDR2 as ANQGSEA. CDR3 nucleotide sequence: TGCAGCGGCCGCGAGGGGTTTGATGGCTACACCTTC. This gives the protein CSGREGFDGYTF.

This clonotype was observed at least ten times. The chain links TRBV2 to TRBJ2-1; D gene unclear. The CDR3 runs to 10 residues. Germline-derived CDR1 and CDR2 are SNHLY and FYNNEI. Trimming stripped 5 bases from V and 9 bases from J, with 5 bases between. The CDR3 nucleotides read TGTGCCAGCAGTTCGCGTGAGCAGTTCTTC. Translation gives CASSSREQFF.

This clonotype was seen at least ten times. The V and J genes are TRBV12-3 or TRBV12-4 and TRBJ2-5; D is perhaps TRBD2 (6 bases). CDR3 length equals 16 residues. The ends were cut back, 2 bases at V and 2 bases at J, with 15 bases in the middle. CDR3 DNA sequence: TGTGCCAGCAGTTTAATTCTCGGGAGTCCACAAGAGACCCAGTACTTC. Protein product: CASSLILGSPQETQYF.

This clonotype has ten or more counts. The J gene is TRBJ2-3, the V gene TRBV10-3; the match to TRBD1 covers 7 bases. CDR1 is ENHRY and CDR2 is SYGVKD in the germline V gene. The ends lost 0 bases at V and 2 bases at J; junction bases unmatched: 17. The CDR3 has 20 residues. CDR3 in DNA: TGTGCCATCAGTGAGTCGAATAGTAGGCCAAACAGGGGATTCACAGATACGCAGTATTTT. Encoded protein: CAISESNSRPNRGFTDTQYF.

As concerns this clonotype: This sequence may be a read error, since a much larger clone differs from it by one base. The rearrangement uses TRBV6-1 and TRBJ2-3, with 9 bases lining up with TRBD1. J was trimmed by 7 bases and V by 6 bases; bases with no gene match: 11. This CDR3 is 15 amino acids long. Germline V gene lookup returns CDR1 MNHNS and CDR2 SASEGT. CDR3 protein: CASRDPGTGKNTQYF. The DNA for the CDR3 is TGTGCCAGCAGGGACCCCGGGACAGGGAAAAATACGCAGTATTTT.

This clonotype showed up many times. This CDR3 reads CASSREPSGANVLTF. Written as DNA, the CDR3 is TGCGCCAGCAGCAGGGAGCCGTCCGGGGCCAACGTCCTGACTTTC. The chain joins TRBV5-1 to TRBJ2-6, with a possible D match to TRBD2 (5 bases). The CDR3 extends over 15 amino acids. Germline CDR1 SGHRS, CDR2 YFSETQ. V was clipped by 4 bases and J by 4 bases, with 12 bases between them.

In its sample, this clonotype was seen many times. The gene calls are TRBV6-1 and TRBJ1-1; D is unclear. V lost 6 bases to trimming and J lost 1 base, with 9 bases between them. CDR1 and CDR2 (germline): MNHNS, SASEGT. The CDR3 is 13 residues long. The CDR3 coding sequence is TGTGCCAGCAGGCCGACGAAGAACACTGAAGCTTTCTTT. Amino acid sequence: CASRPTKNTEAFF.

This clonotype was seen repeatedly, ten times or more. The chain uses TRBV6-5 and TRBJ2-3; TRBD2 matches at 8 bases. There are 14 residues in the CDR3. Germline lookup yields CDR1 MNHEY and CDR2 SVGAGI. The trim removed 2 bases at V and 4 bases at J, leaving 2 bases unmatched. The CDR3 region is CASSYQRESDTQYF. The CDR3 nucleotides are TGTGCCAGCAGTTACCAGCGGGAGTCAGATACGCAGTATTTT.